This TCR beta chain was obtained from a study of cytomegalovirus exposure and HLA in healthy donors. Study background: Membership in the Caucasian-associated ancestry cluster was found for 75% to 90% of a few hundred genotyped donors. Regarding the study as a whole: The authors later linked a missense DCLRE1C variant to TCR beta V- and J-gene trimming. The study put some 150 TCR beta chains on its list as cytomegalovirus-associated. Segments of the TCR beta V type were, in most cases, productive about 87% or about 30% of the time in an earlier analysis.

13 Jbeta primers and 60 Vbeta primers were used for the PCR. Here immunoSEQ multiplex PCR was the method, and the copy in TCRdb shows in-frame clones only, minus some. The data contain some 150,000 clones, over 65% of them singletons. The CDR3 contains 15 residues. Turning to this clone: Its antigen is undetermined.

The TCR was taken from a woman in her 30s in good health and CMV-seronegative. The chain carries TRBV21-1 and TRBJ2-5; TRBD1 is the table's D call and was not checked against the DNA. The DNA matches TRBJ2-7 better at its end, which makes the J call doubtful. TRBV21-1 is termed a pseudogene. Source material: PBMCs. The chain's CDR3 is CASSKEDSPSYEQYF. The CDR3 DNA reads TGTGCCAGCAGCAAAGAGGACAGCCCCTCCTACGAGCAGTACTTC.